Given below is one T cell receptor beta chain in context. Because the CDR3 is missing its conserved closing phenylalanine or tryptophan, this is likely a read error. These data are taken from a study of T cell repertoires in cytomegalovirus infection. MiXCR was run by TCRdb on the reads, yielding one entry per CDR3 protein. Of roughly 720,000 distinct CDR3 sequences listed, under 40% are singletons. The clonotype comes from a human donor in good health (CMV status not recorded). Some clones in this sample may be carry-over from other donors' samples. The specimen sequenced was PBMCs.

For the CDR3, the DNA is TGTGCCATCAGCCTAGACAGGGGCGCTTCTTTCTATGGCTACACCGTC. This encodes CAISLDRGASFYGYTV. The rearrangement uses TRBV10-3 and TRBJ1-2; 8 bases align to TRBD1. The V and J ends lost 6 bases and 4 bases, in that order; junction bases with no gene match: 13. Germline CDR1 reads ENHRY; CDR2 reads SYGVKD. The CDR3 spans 16 residues.